This passage covers 14 T cell receptor beta chains from one sample sequenced in a study of cytomegalovirus exposure and HLA in healthy donors. PCR primers comprised 60 Vbeta and 13 Jbeta primers. TCRdb's copy holds only in-frame clones and misses some; the assay was immunoSEQ multiplex PCR. Of roughly 250,000 clones in the sample, about 80% are singletons; the top ten hold approximately 0.3%. Sequences were obtained from PBMCs. The receptor source for this set is a girl aged 2 to 10 in good health and CMV-seronegative.

The J gene is TRBJ2-7, the V gene TRBV6-1; no clear D. Trimming took 2 bases from V and 7 from J, leaving 9 bases between them. Germline V gene sequence: CDR1 MNHNS, CDR2 SASEGT. This CDR3 comprises 12 residues. The DNA of the CDR3 is TGTGCCAGCAGTGAAATTCACGGGGAGCAGTACTTC. It specifies CASSEIHGEQYF.

The chain employs TRBV2 and TRBJ2-3, with D uncertain. The CDR3 extends over 15 amino acids. V was trimmed by 7 bases and J by 1 base, leaving 15 bases between them. Germline assignment: CDR1 SNHLY and CDR2 FYNNEI. For the CDR3, the DNA is TGTGCCAGCAAATATTCTGGGCGAGGCACAGATACGCAGTATTTT. Translation gives CASKYSGRGTDTQYF. Together with reference TRBV2 and TRBJ2-3, the CDR3 gives the full variable domain: EPEVTQTPSHQVTQMGQEVILRCVPISNHLYFYWYRQILGQKVEFLVSFYNNEISEKSEIFDDQFSVERPDGSNFTLKIRSTKLEDSAMYFCASKYSGRGTDTQYFGPGTRLTVL.

The chain combines TRBV19 with TRBJ1-1; D might be TRBD1 (6 bases). The germline V and J ends were trimmed by 9 bases and 0 bases, with 23 bases remaining between them. CDR1 and CDR2 (germline): LNHDA, SQIVND (reference sequence). This CDR3 contains 17 residues. The CDR3 protein is CASDAGGTTAMNTEAFF. CDR3 sequence (DNA): TGTGCCAGCGACGCCGGTGGGACAACCGCTATGAACACTGAAGCTTTCTTT.

The rearrangement links TRBV5-5 to TRBJ2-7, with unresolved D. Deletions cut 3 bases from V and 0 bases from J, with 7 bases between. CDR1 is SGHKS, CDR2 YYEKEE, per germline (reference sequence). The CDR3 contains 13 residues. CDR3 residues: CASSSHYSYEQYF. The CDR3 region has the DNA TGTGCCAGCAGCTCCCACTACTCCTACGAGCAGTACTTC.

This clone showed up just once. The J gene is TRBJ1-4, the V gene TRBV29-1, with D unclear. The V gene's germline CDR1 is SQVTM and CDR2 ANQGSEA. V shed 2 bases and J shed 7 bases, with 14 bases lying between them. The CDR3 runs to 14 residues. CDR3 residues: CSVERYTGGEKLFF. CDR3 in DNA: TGCAGCGTTGAAAGGTACACTGGCGGTGAAAAACTGTTTTTT.

The chain joins TRBV7-3 to TRBJ2-1; a weak D match, TRBD2 (6 bases). CDR3 length equals 15 residues. Germline V lookup: CDR1 SGHTA, CDR2 FQGTGA. V was clipped by 5 bases and J by 0 bases, with 11 bases between them. The CDR3 coding sequence is TGTGCCAGCAGCCCGATGCGGGGCTCCTACAATGAGCAGTTCTTC. It is translated as CASSPMRGSYNEQFF.

The gene calls are TRBV11-2 and TRBJ2-7; D call uncertain. Germline V gene lookup returns CDR1 SGHAT and CDR2 FQNNGV. The CDR3 runs 11 residues. V was shortened by 3 bases and J by 5 bases, with 5 bases between the two germline ends. The DNA of the CDR3 is TGTGCCAGCAGCTTTCTAAACGAGCAGTACTTC. This gives the protein CASSFLNEQYF.

The sample holds one count of this clone. The V gene is TRBV18, the J gene TRBJ1-2; D gene unclear. Germline CDR1 is KGHSH and CDR2 is LQKENI. The CDR3 is made up of 11 amino acids. V was pared by 6 bases and J by 5 bases, with 7 bases between. DNA for the CDR3: TGTGCCAGCTCGGAGATGTATGGCTACACCTTC. It specifies CASSEMYGYTF.

The chain employs TRBV11-2 and TRBJ1-3; no definite D call. Trimming removed 1 base from V and 0 bases from J, with 13 bases in between. CDR1 is SGHAT, CDR2 FQNNGV, per germline. CDR3 length equals 17 residues. CDR3 sequence: CASSLAPGRPSGNTIYF. The CDR3 nucleotides read TGTGCCAGCAGCTTAGCGCCGGGGAGACCCTCTGGAAACACCATATATTTT.

J is TRBJ1-2 and V is TRBV4-1; 8 nucleotides match TRBD1. This CDR3 is 17 amino acids long. V lost 1 base, J lost 0 bases, and 7 bases stayed unmatched. Germline V gene lookup returns CDR1 MGHRA and CDR2 YSYEKL. The chain's CDR3 is CASSQGNPGQANYGYTF. The DNA of the CDR3 is TGCGCCAGCAGCCAAGGTAACCCGGGACAGGCTAACTATGGCTACACCTTC.

The chain uses TRBV10-1 and TRBJ2-3; a possible D gene is TRBD1 (5 bases). The germline gives CDR1 WNHNN, CDR2 SYGVQD (reference sequence). V gave up 5 bases and J gave up 6 bases, with 12 bases separating them. The CDR3 spans 13 residues. CDR3 amino acids: CASSLAGRDTQYF. CDR3 nucleotides: TGCGCCAGCAGTTTGGCAGGGCGGGATACGCAGTATTTT.

The V and J genes are TRBV28 and TRBJ2-1, with D perhaps matching TRBD2 (6 bases). The V gene's germline CDR1 is MDHEN and CDR2 SYDVKM. The V end was cut by 6 bases, the J end by 2 bases, with 17 bases between. The CDR3 covers 16 residues. The CDR3, as DNA: TGTGCCAGCAGCCAGCCCCCCGGGGGTCCCTACAATGAGCAGTTCTTC. Translating gives CASSQPPGGPYNEQFF.

The chain carries TRBV7-8 and TRBJ2-7; 10 nucleotides match TRBD2. Germline CDR1 reads SGHVS; CDR2 reads FQNEAQ. CDR3 length: 15 residues. Unmatched junction bases numbered 4, after V lost 2 bases and J lost 3 bases. CDR3 coding DNA: TGTGCCAGCAGCTTACTAGCGGGAGAACGCTACGAGCAGTACTTC. As protein: CASSLLAGERYEQYF. Drawing the rest from reference TRBV7-8 and TRBJ2-7, the complete variable domain is GAGVSQSPRYKVAKRGQDVALRCDPISGHVSLFWYQQALGQGPEFLTYFQNEAQLDKSGLPSDRFFAERPEGSVSTLKIQRTQQEDSAVYLCASSLLAGERYEQYFGPGTRLTVT.

Concerning this clone itself: Given the absence of the conserved phenylalanine or tryptophan at the CDR3 end, a read error is likely. The chain combines TRBV4-1 with TRBJ1-6; D unresolved. The ends were cut back, 6 bases at V and 0 bases at J, with 21 bases in the middle. CDR1 is MGHRA, CDR2 YSYEKL, per germline. The length of the CDR3 is 19 residues. The CDR3 DNA sequence: TGCGCCAGCAGACCCTTCTTTCTAGGTCCGAGCTCCTATAATTCACCCCTCCACCTT. Translated: CASRPFFLGPSSYNSPLHL.